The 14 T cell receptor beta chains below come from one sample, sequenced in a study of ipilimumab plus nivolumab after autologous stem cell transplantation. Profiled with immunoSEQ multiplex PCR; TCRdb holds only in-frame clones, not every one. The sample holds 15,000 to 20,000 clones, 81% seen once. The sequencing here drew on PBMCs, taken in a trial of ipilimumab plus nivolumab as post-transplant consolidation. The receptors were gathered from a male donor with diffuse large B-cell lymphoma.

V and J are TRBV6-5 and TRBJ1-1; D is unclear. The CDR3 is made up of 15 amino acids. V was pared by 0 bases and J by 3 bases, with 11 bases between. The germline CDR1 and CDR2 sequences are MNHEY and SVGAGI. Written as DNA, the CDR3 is TGTGCCAGCAGTTACTCGCGATATTTTGACACTGAAGCTTTCTTT. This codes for CASSYSRYFDTEAFF.

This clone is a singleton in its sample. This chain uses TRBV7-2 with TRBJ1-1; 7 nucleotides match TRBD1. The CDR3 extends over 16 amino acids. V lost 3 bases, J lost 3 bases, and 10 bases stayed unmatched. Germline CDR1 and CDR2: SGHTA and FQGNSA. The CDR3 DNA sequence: TGTGCCAGCAGCTTCAGGGGGGGCGTTCAGGACACTGAAGCTTTCTTT. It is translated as CASSFRGGVQDTEAFF.

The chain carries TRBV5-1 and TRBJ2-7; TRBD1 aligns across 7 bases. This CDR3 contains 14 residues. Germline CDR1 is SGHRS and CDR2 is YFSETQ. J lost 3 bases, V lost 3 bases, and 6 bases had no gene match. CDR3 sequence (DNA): TGCGCCAGCAGCTCTCCGGGACAGAACTACGAGCAGTACTTC. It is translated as CASSSPGQNYEQYF. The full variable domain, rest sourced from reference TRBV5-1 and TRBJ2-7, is KAGVTQTPRYLIKTRGQQVTLSCSPISGHRSVSWYQQTPGQGLQFLFEYFSETQRNKGNFPGRFSGRQFSNSRSEMNVSTLELGDSALYLCASSSPGQNYEQYFGPGTRLTVT.

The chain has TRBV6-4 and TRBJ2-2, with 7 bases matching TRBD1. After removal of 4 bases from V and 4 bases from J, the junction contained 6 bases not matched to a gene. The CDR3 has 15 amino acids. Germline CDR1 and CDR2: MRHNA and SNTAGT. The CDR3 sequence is CASSGGQEGTGELFF. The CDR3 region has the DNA TGTGCCAGCAGTGGCGGACAGGAAGGCACCGGGGAGCTGTTTTTT.

The CDR3 nucleotides read TGTGCCAGCAGCCTCTCCTTATTGAACACTGAAGCTTTCTTT. Translated: CASSLSLLNTEAFF. The chain couples TRBV14 to TRBJ1-1, with unresolved D. Trimming stripped 4 bases from V and 0 bases from J, with 9 bases between. The CDR3 loop spans 14 amino acids. Germline CDR1 reads SGHDN; CDR2 reads FVKESK.

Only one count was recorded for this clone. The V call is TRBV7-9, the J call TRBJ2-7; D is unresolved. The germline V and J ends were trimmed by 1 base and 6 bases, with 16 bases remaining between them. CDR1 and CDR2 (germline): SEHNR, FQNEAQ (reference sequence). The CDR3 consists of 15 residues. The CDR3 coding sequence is TGTGCCAGCAGCTTAGTAGCCGGGTCCCCCATCGAGCAGTACTTC. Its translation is CASSLVAGSPIEQYF.

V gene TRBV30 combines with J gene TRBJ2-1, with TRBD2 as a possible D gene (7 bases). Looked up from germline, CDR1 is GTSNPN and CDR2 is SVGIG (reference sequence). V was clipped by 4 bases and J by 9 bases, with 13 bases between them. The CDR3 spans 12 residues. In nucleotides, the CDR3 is TGTGCCTGGACGGGGAGGGGGTTTGAGCAGTTCTTC. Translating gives CAWTGRGFEQFF.

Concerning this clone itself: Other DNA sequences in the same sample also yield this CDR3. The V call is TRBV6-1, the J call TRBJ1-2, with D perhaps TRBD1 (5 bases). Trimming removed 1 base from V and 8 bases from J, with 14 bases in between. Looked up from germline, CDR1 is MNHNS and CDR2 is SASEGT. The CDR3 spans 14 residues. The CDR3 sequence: CASSEGGGAGGYTF. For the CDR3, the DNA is TGTGCCAGCAGTGAAGGGGGCGGGGCGGGGGGCTACACCTTC.

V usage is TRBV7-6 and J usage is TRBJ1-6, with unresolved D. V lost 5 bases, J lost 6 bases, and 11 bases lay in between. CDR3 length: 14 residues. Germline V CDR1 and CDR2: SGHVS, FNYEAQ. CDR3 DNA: TGTGCCAGCAGCCAGACCCCGGGTAATTCACCCCTCCACTTT. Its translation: CASSQTPGNSPLHF.

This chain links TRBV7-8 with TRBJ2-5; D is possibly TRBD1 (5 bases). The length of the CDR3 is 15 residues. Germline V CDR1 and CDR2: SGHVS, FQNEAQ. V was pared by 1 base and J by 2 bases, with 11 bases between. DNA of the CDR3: TGTGCCAGCAGCTTAGTAGGGCAGGGTCAAGAGACCCAGTACTTC. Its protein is CASSLVGQGQETQYF.

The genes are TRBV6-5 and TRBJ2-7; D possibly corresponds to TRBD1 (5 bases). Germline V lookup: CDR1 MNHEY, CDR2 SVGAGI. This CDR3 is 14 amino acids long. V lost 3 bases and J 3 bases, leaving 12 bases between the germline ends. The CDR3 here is CASSYGADHYEQYF. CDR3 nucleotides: TGTGCCAGCAGTTATGGGGCGGACCACTACGAGCAGTACTTC.

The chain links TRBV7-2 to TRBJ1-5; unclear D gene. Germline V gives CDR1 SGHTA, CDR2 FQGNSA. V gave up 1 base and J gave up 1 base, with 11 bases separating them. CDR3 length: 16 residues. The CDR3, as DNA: TGTGCCAGCAGCTTAGATAAGGGTATGAGCAATCAGCCCCAGCATTTT. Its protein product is CASSLDKGMSNQPQHF.

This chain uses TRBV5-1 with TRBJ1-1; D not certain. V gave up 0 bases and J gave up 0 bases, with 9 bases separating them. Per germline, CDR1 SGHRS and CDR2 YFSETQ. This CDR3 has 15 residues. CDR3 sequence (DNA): TGCGCCAGCAGCTTGGGGCATGGGGTGAACACTGAAGCTTTCTTT. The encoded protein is CASSLGHGVNTEAFF. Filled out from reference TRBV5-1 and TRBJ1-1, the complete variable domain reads KAGVTQTPRYLIKTRGQQVTLSCSPISGHRSVSWYQQTPGQGLQFLFEYFSETQRNKGNFPGRFSGRQFSNSRSEMNVSTLELGDSALYLCASSLGHGVNTEAFFGQGTRLTVV.

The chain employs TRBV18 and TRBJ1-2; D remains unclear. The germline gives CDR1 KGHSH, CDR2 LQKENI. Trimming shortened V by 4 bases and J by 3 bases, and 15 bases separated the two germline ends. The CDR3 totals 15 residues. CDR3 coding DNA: TGTGCCAGCTCACTTCCGACAAGACCCCACTATGGCTACACCTTC. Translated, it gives CASSLPTRPHYGYTF. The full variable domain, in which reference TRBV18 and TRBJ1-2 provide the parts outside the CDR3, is NAGVMQNPRHLVRRRGQEARLRCSPMKGHSHVYWYRQLPEEGLKFMVYLQKENIIDESGMPKERFSAEFPKEGPSILRIQQVVRGDSAAYFCASSLPTRPHYGYTFGSGTRLTVV.